Listed here is a single T cell receptor (beta chain). The antigen is unknown. The sample is drawn from a study of T cell responses to AZD1222 COVID-19 vaccine. Data came from immunoSEQ multiplex PCR; TCRdb stores just in-frame clones and leaves some out. The sample lists approximately 180,000 clones, 85% to 95% seen once, with over 9.5% in the top ten. General study results and limits: Reports say nearly half of spike-specific TCRs go after unmutated variant regions. In a largely white British group with more females than males, clonal diversity was possibly underestimated. The CD4 TCRs associated with vaccination extended across spike and predominated at 160-218 and 743-854.

The V gene's germline CDR1 is KGHSH and CDR2 LQKENI. The CDR3 is made up of 14 amino acids. With 3 bases removed from V and 3 bases from J, the gap between germline ends came to 8 bases. The sample was peripheral blood, taken on day 0 of AZD1222 vaccination. The chain employs TRBV18 and TRBJ2-2; maybe TRBD2 (5 bases). The sequence derives from an adult in good health. The CDR3 loop is CASSPDSYTGELFF. CDR3 coding DNA: TGTGCCAGCTCACCGGACTCCTACACCGGGGAGCTGTTTTTT.